Each of the 5 T cell receptor beta chains below was sequenced from the same sample in a study of blood T cell repertoires in COVID-19. Some clones are missing from TCRdb's copy, which holds only in-frame ones; the method was immunoSEQ multiplex PCR. Counted here are 270,000 or so clones, 84% occurring once; the ten biggest clones make up roughly 1.5%. The sample taken for sequencing was peripheral blood. The receptors shown here come from a human donor with COVID-19, enrolled during active disease. The donor label of this sample is uncertain.

The genes are TRBV3-1 (or the pseudogene TRBV3-2) and TRBJ2-7; no firm D call. The CDR3 loop spans 12 amino acids. From germline, CDR1 is LGHDT and CDR2 YNNKEL (reference sequence). V gave up 11 bases and J gave up 4 bases, with 15 bases separating them. In DNA form, the CDR3 reads TGTGCCTCTCGAGGTCCGGCGTACGAGCAGTACTTC. It is translated as CASRGPAYEQYF.

This chain connects TRBV7-3 to TRBJ1-3; 7 nucleotides line up with TRBD1. Trimming at V came to 3 bases and at J to 0 bases, leaving 5 bases not matched to a gene. The V gene's germline CDR1 is SGHTA and CDR2 FQGTGA. CDR3 length: 16 amino acids. In DNA form, the CDR3 reads TGTGCCAGCAGCTTGGGGACAGCGAGCTCTGGAAACACCATATATTTT. Translation gives CASSLGTASSGNTIYF.

The chain has TRBV19 and TRBJ1-3; 11 bases are a match to TRBD1. Germline V CDR1 and CDR2: LNHDA, SQIVND (reference sequence). J gave up 2 bases and V 3 bases, and 0 bases lay outside the gene matches. The CDR3 runs to 15 residues. The DNA of the CDR3 is TGTGCCAGTAGTATGGACAGGGGGCCTGGAAACACCATATATTTT. Its protein product is CASSMDRGPGNTIYF.

The chain uses TRBV5-1 and TRBJ2-1, with TRBD2 matching 10 bases. Trimming took 3 bases from V and 6 from J; bases not matched to a gene: 6. CDR1 and CDR2 (germline): SGHRS, YFSETQ. This CDR3 is built from 15 residues. CDR3 coding DNA: TGCGCCAGCAGCTCGCTAGCGGGAGCCCTCAATGAGCAGTTCTTC. Encoded protein: CASSSLAGALNEQFF.

This clone was seen at least ten times. The chain combines TRBV5-1 with TRBJ1-1; possibly TRBD1 for D (5 bases). This CDR3 spans 15 amino acids. V dropped 0 bases and J dropped 1 base, with 10 bases sitting between them. The germline CDR1 and CDR2 sequences are SGHRS and YFSETQ. The CDR3 sequence: CASSLGQGSNTEAFF. In nucleotides, the CDR3 is TGCGCCAGCAGCTTGGGGCAGGGATCGAACACTGAAGCTTTCTTT.